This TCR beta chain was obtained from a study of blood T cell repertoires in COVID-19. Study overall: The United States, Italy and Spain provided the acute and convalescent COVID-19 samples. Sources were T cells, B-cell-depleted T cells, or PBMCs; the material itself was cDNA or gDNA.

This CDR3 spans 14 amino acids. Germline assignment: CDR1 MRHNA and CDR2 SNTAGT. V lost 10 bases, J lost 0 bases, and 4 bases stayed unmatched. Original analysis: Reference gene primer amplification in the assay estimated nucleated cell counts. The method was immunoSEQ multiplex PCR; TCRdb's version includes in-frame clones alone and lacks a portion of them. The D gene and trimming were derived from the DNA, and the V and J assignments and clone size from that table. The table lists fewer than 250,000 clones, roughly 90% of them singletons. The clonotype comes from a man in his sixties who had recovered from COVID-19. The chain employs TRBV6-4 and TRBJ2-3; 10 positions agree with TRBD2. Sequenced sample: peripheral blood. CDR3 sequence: CATSSGGSTDTQYF. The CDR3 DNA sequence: TGTGCCACTTCTAGCGGGGGAAGCACAGATACGCAGTATTTT.